Shown below are 24 T cell receptor beta chains from a single sample sequenced in a study of a mutant IDH1 vaccine in newly diagnosed glioma. Described time point: week 35, safety follow-up. All doses held 300 ug of mutant IDH1 20-mer peptide, with topical imiquimod. The repertoire was sequenced with immunoSEQ multiplex PCR; TCRdb's copy has only in-frame clones and lacks some. The top ten hold around 5.7% of the sample, which has more than 45,000 clones, approximately 90% seen once. Their antigen targets remain unknown. Specimen: PBMCs, collected from a glioma patient whose treatment included an IDH1 peptide vaccine. The receptors here all came from a woman aged 40 to 50 with glioma.

The chain combines TRBV4-3 with TRBJ1-2; D might be TRBD1 (6 bases). Germline V lookup: CDR1 LGHNA, CDR2 YSLEER. Trimming took off 1 base at V and 2 bases at J, with 11 bases between the two ends. The CDR3 has 15 amino acids. In DNA, the CDR3 is TGCGCCAGCAGCCAAGTGCGTACAGGGAACTATGGCTACACCTTC. Translating it yields CASSQVRTGNYGYTF.

This rearrangement joins TRBV7-8 to TRBJ1-5; D gene uncertain. V lost 4 bases and J 2 bases, leaving 12 bases between the germline ends. This CDR3 spans 15 amino acids. The V gene's germline CDR1 is SGHVS and CDR2 FQNEAQ. The CDR3 sequence is CASSSTGHGNQPQHF. As DNA, the CDR3 is TGTGCCAGCAGCTCAACGGGTCATGGCAATCAGCCCCAGCATTTT.

The chain links TRBV7-2 to TRBJ2-1; D is unresolved. The V and J ends lost 1 base and 16 bases respectively, with 5 bases between them. Germline V gene lookup returns CDR1 SGHTA and CDR2 FQGNSA. The CDR3 has 9 residues. The CDR3: CASSLVGFF. The CDR3 DNA follows: TGTGCCAGCAGCTTAGTGGGATTCTTC. The complete variable domain, with remaining parts taken from reference TRBV7-2 and TRBJ2-1, reads GAGVSQSPSNKVTEKGKDVELRCDPISGHTALYWYRQSLGQGLEFLIYFQGNSAPDKSGLPSDRFSAERTGGSVSTLTIQRTQQEDSAVYLCASSLVGFFGPGTRLTVL.

The chain links TRBV18 to TRBJ1-3, with TRBD1 matching 10 bases. CDR1 and CDR2 from the germline V gene are KGHSH and LQKENI. The CDR3 is 15 residues long. Unmatched junction bases numbered 6, after V lost 6 bases and J lost 4 bases. The DNA for the CDR3 is TGTGCCAGCTCGTCCGGACAGGGGGGCGGAAACACCATATATTTT. As protein: CASSSGQGGGNTIYF.

The chain recombines TRBV4-1 with TRBJ2-1; D remains unclear. The V end was cut by 0 bases, the J end by 8 bases, with 11 bases between. The germline gives CDR1 MGHRA, CDR2 YSYEKL. CDR3 size: 14 residues. The CDR3 DNA follows: TGCGCCAGCAGCCAAGAAAGGACCTTCGATGAGCAGTTCTTC. This sequence encodes CASSQERTFDEQFF.

The CDR3 DNA reads TGTGCCAGTAGTGTCCATCGGGACACTCCCTTCGGCGAGCAGTACTTC. It specifies CASSVHRDTPFGEQYF. The chain combines TRBV19 with TRBJ2-7; a weak D match, TRBD1 (6 bases). Per the germline V gene, CDR1 is LNHDA and CDR2 is SQIVND (reference sequence). Trimming stripped 5 bases from V and 6 bases from J, with 23 bases between. This CDR3 comprises 16 residues.

This clone has just one count. The V gene is TRBV18, the J gene TRBJ1-4; D is possibly TRBD1 (5 bases). V was trimmed by 6 bases and J by 7 bases, leaving 15 bases between them. Germline CDR1 and CDR2: KGHSH and LQKENI. The CDR3 sequence is 14 residues long. In DNA, the CDR3 is TGTGCCAGCTCGTCGTCAGGGATGGCTGAAAAACTGTTTTTT. This gives the protein CASSSSGMAEKLFF.

This chain uses TRBV15 with TRBJ1-5, with 8 bases lining up with TRBD1. This CDR3 has 15 amino acids. After removal of 8 bases from V and 1 base from J, the junction contained 7 bases not matched to a gene. The V gene's germline CDR1 is LNHNV and CDR2 YYDKDF (reference sequence). The CDR3, as DNA: TGTGCCACCCATTCTGGACAGGGAAGCAATCAGCCCCAGCATTTT. Its translation: CATHSGQGSNQPQHF.

V and J are TRBV28 and TRBJ1-4; TRBD1 aligns across 7 bases. The CDR3 has 16 amino acids. Germline-derived CDR1 and CDR2 are MDHEN and SYDVKM. V was clipped by 5 bases and J by 5 bases; unmatched bases: 11. The CDR3 spells CASSLPQTGPNEKLFF. CDR3 nucleotide sequence: TGTGCCAGCAGTCTTCCTCAGACAGGGCCAAATGAAAAACTGTTTTTT.

V and J are TRBV4-3 and TRBJ1-3; no firm D call. Germline CDR1 is LGHNA and CDR2 is YSLEER. The CDR3 is 17 amino acids. Trimming took off 0 bases at V and 3 bases at J, with 15 bases between the two ends. CDR3 sequence reads: CASSQDHPGAVGNTIYF. DNA of the CDR3: TGCGCCAGCAGCCAAGACCACCCAGGAGCCGTTGGAAACACCATATATTTT.

This clone appeared once. The chain uses TRBV4-2 and TRBJ2-5; D is uncertain. The CDR3 runs 15 residues. The V and J ends lost 0 bases and 10 bases respectively, with 18 bases between them. Germline CDR1 LGHNA, CDR2 YNFKEQ. This chain's CDR3 is CASSQEDLRKGVQYF. CDR3 in DNA: TGTGCCAGCAGCCAAGAAGACCTACGGAAGGGCGTCCAGTACTTC.

The chain combines TRBV5-1 with TRBJ1-2; possible D gene TRBD1, 6 bases. CDR3 length: 14 residues. Trimming left V 9 bases short and J 4 bases short, with 19 bases between. CDR1 is SGHRS, CDR2 YFSETQ, per germline. The CDR3 loop reads CATKDSISSYGYTF. The CDR3 DNA follows: TGCGCCACCAAGGACAGTATAAGCAGCTATGGCTACACCTTC.

The V gene is TRBV4-1, the J gene TRBJ2-7; 8 bases align to TRBD1. V dropped 4 bases and J dropped 4; count of bases not matched to a gene: 6. Looked up from germline, CDR1 is MGHRA and CDR2 is YSYEKL. CDR3 length: 14 residues. CDR3 sequence: CASSLRQGWYEQYF. For the CDR3, the DNA is TGCGCCAGCAGCCTCCGACAGGGGTGGTACGAGCAGTACTTC.

The genes are TRBV30 and TRBJ2-3; D tentatively fits TRBD1 or TRBD2 (5 bases each). V was clipped by 4 bases and J by 8 bases, with 13 bases between them. The CDR3 totals 12 residues. The germline CDR1 and CDR2 sequences are GTSNPN and SVGIG (reference sequence). Written as DNA, the CDR3 is TGTGCCTGGAAGGGGCTAGCAGGTACGCAGTATTTT. As protein: CAWKGLAGTQYF.

This clone has only a few counts. The V call is TRBV2, the J call TRBJ1-3; D remains ambiguous. The V gene's germline CDR1 is SNHLY and CDR2 FYNNEI. The CDR3 consists of 16 residues. Trimming cost V 0 bases and J 2 bases, with 11 bases left between them. The chain's CDR3 is CASSEAHKSPGNTIYF. The CDR3 coding sequence is TGTGCCAGCAGTGAAGCGCACAAATCTCCTGGAAACACCATATATTTT.

The rearrangement links TRBV6-1 to TRBJ1-1; no reliable D call. Germline V gives CDR1 MNHNS, CDR2 SASEGT. Trimming cost V 0 bases and J 1 base, with 6 bases left between them. The CDR3 extends over 14 amino acids. CDR3 in DNA: TGTGCCAGCAGTGAAGCGTGGGGGAACACTGAAGCTTTCTTT. Protein product: CASSEAWGNTEAFF.

This sequence joins TRBV9 and TRBJ1-1; D is undetermined. Trimming shortened V by 4 bases and J by 0 bases, and 4 bases separated the two germline ends. This CDR3 region has 12 residues. Germline V CDR1 and CDR2: SGDLS, YYNGEE. The CDR3 loop is CASSPVNTEAFF. In nucleotides, the CDR3 is TGTGCCAGCAGCCCCGTGAACACTGAAGCTTTCTTT.

The rearrangement uses TRBV2 and TRBJ1-6, with a possible D match to TRBD1 (6 bases). The CDR3 length is 13 residues. Trimming pared 9 bases from V and 10 bases from J, leaving 16 bases between. CDR1 SNHLY and CDR2 FYNNEI come from the germline V gene. The CDR3 spells CASSQGSGSPLHF. In DNA form, the CDR3 reads TGTGCCAGTTCACAGGGCTCAGGCTCACCCCTCCACTTT.

This chain connects TRBV5-1 to TRBJ2-3; D not resolved. Trimming pared 4 bases from V and 1 base from J, leaving 10 bases between. This CDR3 has 14 amino acids. Germline loops: CDR1 SGHRS, CDR2 YFSETQ. The CDR3 coding sequence is TGCGCCAGCAGCATCAACAGACGCACAGATACGCAGTATTTT. Protein sequence: CASSINRRTDTQYF.

This clone was observed a single time. This sequence joins TRBV7-9 and TRBJ2-7; TRBD1 aligns across 7 bases. This CDR3 spans 11 amino acids. Looked up from germline, CDR1 is SEHNR and CDR2 is FQNEAQ (reference sequence). Trimming removed 5 bases from V and 12 bases from J; junction bases left unmatched: 7. In DNA, the CDR3 is TGTGCCAGCAGCGTACAGGGGAGTCTGTACTTC. It encodes CASSVQGSLYF.

The chain has TRBV7-8 and TRBJ1-1, with TRBD1 matching 9 bases. The J segment lost 4 bases and the V segment lost 4 bases, leaving 13 bases of the junction unmatched. CDR3 length equals 17 residues. Germline CDR1 and CDR2: SGHVS and FQNEAQ. DNA of the CDR3: TGTGCCAGCAGCTCAGTAGGGTCCGGGACAGGGAGCACTGAAGCTTTCTTT. Its translation: CASSSVGSGTGSTEAFF. Full variable domain (missing parts from reference TRBV7-8 and TRBJ1-1): GAGVSQSPRYKVAKRGQDVALRCDPISGHVSLFWYQQALGQGPEFLTYFQNEAQLDKSGLPSDRFFAERPEGSVSTLKIQRTQQEDSAVYLCASSSVGSGTGSTEAFFGQGTRLTVV.

V and J are TRBV27 and TRBJ2-7; 9 positions match TRBD1. This CDR3 is built from 13 residues. Per the germline V gene, CDR1 is MNHEY and CDR2 is SMNVEV (reference sequence). The junction had 8 bases not matched to a gene; V was cut back by 8 bases and J by 6 bases. CDR3 loop: CASANTDRGEQYF. In DNA, the CDR3 is TGTGCCAGCGCTAATACGGACAGGGGCGAGCAGTACTTC.

This chain joins TRBV28 and TRBJ1-2, with TRBD1 matching 9 bases. J lost 8 bases, V lost 6 bases, and 10 bases had no gene match. This CDR3 is 14 amino acids long. CDR1 MDHEN and CDR2 SYDVKM come from the germline V gene. The DNA for the CDR3 is TGTGCCAGCAGGGGGACAGGGAAAATCGGAGGCTACACCTTC. This sequence encodes CASRGTGKIGGYTF.

This chain connects TRBV4-1 to TRBJ1-1; maybe TRBD1 (6 bases). Germline loops: CDR1 MGHRA, CDR2 YSYEKL. The CDR3 length is 14 residues. Trimming took 4 bases from V and 6 from J, leaving 15 bases between them. CDR3 protein: CASSPTRGAAEAFF. In DNA, the CDR3 is TGCGCCAGCAGCCCTACGAGGGGGGCGGCTGAAGCTTTCTTT.